This T cell receptor beta chain was captured in a study of cytomegalovirus exposure and HLA in healthy donors. PCR primers comprised 60 Vbeta and 13 Jbeta primers. Profiled with immunoSEQ multiplex PCR; TCRdb holds only in-frame clones, not every one. The table lists about 150,000 clones, roughly four fifths of them singletons. The sequenced sample consisted of PBMCs. The TCR sequence derives from a girl aged 10-17 years in good health and CMV-seropositive.

The chain's CDR3 is CSVAGTSDEQFF. As DNA, the CDR3 is TGCAGCGTGGCCGGGACTAGCGATGAGCAGTTCTTC. The gene calls are TRBV29-1 and TRBJ2-1, with TRBD2 matching 10 bases. Trimming cost V 6 bases and J 8 bases; bases outside gene matches: 4. The CDR3 consists of 12 residues. Germline assignment: CDR1 SQVTM and CDR2 ANQGSEA.